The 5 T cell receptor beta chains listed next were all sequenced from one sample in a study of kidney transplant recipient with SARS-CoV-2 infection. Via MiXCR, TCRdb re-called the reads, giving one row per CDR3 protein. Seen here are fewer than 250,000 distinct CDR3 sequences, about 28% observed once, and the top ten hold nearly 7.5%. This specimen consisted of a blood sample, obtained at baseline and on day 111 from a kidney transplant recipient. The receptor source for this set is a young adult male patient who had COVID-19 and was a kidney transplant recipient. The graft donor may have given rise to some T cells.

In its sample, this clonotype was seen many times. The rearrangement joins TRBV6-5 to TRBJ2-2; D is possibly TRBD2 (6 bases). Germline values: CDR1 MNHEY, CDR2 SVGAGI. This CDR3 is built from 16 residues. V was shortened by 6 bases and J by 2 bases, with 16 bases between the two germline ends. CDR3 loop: CASSTDSGLNTGELFF. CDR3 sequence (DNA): TGTGCCAGCAGCACCGATTCGGGACTTAACACCGGGGAGCTGTTTTTT.

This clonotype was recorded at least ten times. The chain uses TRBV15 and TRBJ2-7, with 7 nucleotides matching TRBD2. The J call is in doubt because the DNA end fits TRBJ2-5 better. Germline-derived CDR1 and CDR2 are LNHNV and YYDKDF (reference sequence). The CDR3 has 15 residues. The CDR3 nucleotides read TGTGCCACCAGCCGAGGCGGGAGTTGGCGGGAGACCCAGTACTTC. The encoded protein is CATSRGGSWRETQYF.

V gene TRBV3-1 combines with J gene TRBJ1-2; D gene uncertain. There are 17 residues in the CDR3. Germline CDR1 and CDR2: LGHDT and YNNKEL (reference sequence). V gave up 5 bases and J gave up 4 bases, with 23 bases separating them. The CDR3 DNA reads TGTGCCAGCAGCGAGGGTTCCACCCTTCGAAAGACCTATGGCTACACCTTC. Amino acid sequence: CASSEGSTLRKTYGYTF. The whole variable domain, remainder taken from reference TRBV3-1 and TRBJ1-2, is DTAVSQTPKYLVTQMGNDKSIKCEQNLGHDTMYWYKQDSKKFLKIMFSYNNKELIINETVPNRFSPKSPDKAHLNLHINSLELGDSAVYFCASSEGSTLRKTYGYTFGSGTRLTVV.

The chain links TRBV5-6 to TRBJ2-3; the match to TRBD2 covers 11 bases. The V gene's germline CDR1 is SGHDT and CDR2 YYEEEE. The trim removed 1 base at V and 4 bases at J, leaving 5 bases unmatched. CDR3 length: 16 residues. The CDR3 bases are TGTGCCAGCAGCTTGACTAGCGGGAGTACGTCAGATACGCAGTATTTT. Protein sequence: CASSLTSGSTSDTQYF. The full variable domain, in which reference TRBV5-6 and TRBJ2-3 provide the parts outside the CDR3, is DAGVTQSPTHLIKTRGQQVTLRCSPKSGHDTVSWYQQALGQGPQFIFQYYEEEERQRGNFPDRFSGHQFPNYSSELNVNALLLGDSALYLCASSLTSGSTSDTQYFGPGTRLTVL.

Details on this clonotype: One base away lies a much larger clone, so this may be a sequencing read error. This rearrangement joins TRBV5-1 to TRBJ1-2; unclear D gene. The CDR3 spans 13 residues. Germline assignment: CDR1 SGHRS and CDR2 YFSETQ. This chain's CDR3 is CASGLGANYGYTF. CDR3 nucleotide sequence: TGCGCCAGCGGCTTGGGAGCAAACTATGGCTACACCTTC.